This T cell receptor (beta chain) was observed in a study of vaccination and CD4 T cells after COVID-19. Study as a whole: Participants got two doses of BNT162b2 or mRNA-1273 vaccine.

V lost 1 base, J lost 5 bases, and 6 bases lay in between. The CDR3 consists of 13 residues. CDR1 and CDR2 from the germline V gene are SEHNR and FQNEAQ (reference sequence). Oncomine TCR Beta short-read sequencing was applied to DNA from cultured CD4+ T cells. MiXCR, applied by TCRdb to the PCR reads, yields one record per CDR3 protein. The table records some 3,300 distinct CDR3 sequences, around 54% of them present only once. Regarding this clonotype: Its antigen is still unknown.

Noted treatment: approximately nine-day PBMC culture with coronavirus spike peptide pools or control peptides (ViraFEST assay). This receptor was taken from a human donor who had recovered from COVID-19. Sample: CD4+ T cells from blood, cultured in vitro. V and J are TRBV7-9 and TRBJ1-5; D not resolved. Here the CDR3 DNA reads TGTGCCAGCAGCTTAGACCCGGATCAGCCCCAGCATTTT. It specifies CASSLDPDQPQHF.